This is a list of T cell receptor beta chains from one sample in a study of blood T cell repertoires in COVID-19. The table came from immunoSEQ multiplex PCR; TCRdb's copy has only in-frame clones and leaves some out. The sample records fewer than 200,000 clones, 75% to 90% being singletons. The specimen was PBMCs or T cells enriched from blood (not recorded which). The receptors derive from a woman in her 50s who had recovered from COVID-19. The CDR3 runs from the conserved cysteine through the conserved F or W. The D gene is left open where the match is weak. Clone size is not always given. Where it is, it says once, few, many or a class for expanded clones.

D gene	clone size	V gene	J gene	CDR3 DNA	CDR3 protein
.	.	TRBV5-1	TRBJ2-5	TGCGCCAGCAGTTGGGGTAGCGAAGAGACCCAGTACTTC	CASSWGSEETQYF
TRBD1	.	TRBV19	TRBJ1-1	TGTGCCAGTAGTGGGACAGGTTCAGCAGAAGCTTTCTTT	CASSGTGSAEAFF
TRBD1	.	TRBV6-2/TRBV6-3	TRBJ2-6	TGTGCCAGCAGTTACGATCCAGCAGGGGGCCCATCTGGGGCCAACGTCCTGACTTTC	CASSYDPAGGPSGANVLTF
.	.	TRBV5-1	TRBJ2-3	TGCGCCAGCAGCGGGGGGACAGCCACAGATACGCAGTATTTT	CASSGGTATDTQYF
TRBD1	.	TRBV12-3/TRBV12-4	TRBJ1-2	TGTGCCAGCACCTCTAGGGGACAGGATGGCTACACCTTC	CASTSRGQDGYTF
.	.	TRBV19	TRBJ1-6	TGTGCCAGTAAAACTCGGCCGGAGCCCTCCTATAATTCACCCCTCCACTTT	CASKTRPEPSYNSPLHF
.	.	TRBV6-5	TRBJ1-5	TGTGCCAGCAGCCCCTTTCGCGATCAGCCCCAGCATTTT	CASSPFRDQPQHF
.	once	TRBV6-5	TRBJ2-5	TGTGCCAGCAGGCGGACAGGAGGGCAAGAGACCCAGTACTTC	CASRRTGGQETQYF
TRBD1	.	TRBV5-4	TRBJ1-3	TGTGCCAGCCGGGACAGGGGGCTAGGAAACACCATATATTTT	CASRDRGLGNTIYF
.	few	TRBV27	TRBJ1-2	TGTGCCAGCATCTACTATCACGCCCCCTATGGCTACACCTTC	CASIYYHAPYGYTF